A single T cell receptor beta chain is shown here with its context. V lost 5 bases and J 5 bases, leaving 16 bases between the germline ends. The CDR3 is 14 residues long. Germline lookup yields CDR1 SEHNR and CDR2 FQNEAQ (reference sequence). TCRdb re-analysed the 5' RACE reads in MiXCR, keeping a single row per CDR3 protein. The sample contains about 500,000 distinct CDR3 sequences, 20% of which appear only once. This sample is part of a study of T-cell memory formation after mild COVID-19. The sequenced sample consisted of PBMCs or a T cell subset sorted from them (not recorded which). The source of this sequence is an adult woman who had mild COVID-19 (a few samples of this study predate the infection). Cell type and time point are not known. The J gene is TRBJ2-7, the V gene TRBV7-9; no firm D call. The CDR3 is CASSPEPGTHEQYF. The CDR3 DNA is TGTGCCAGCAGCCCAGAGCCAGGCACCCACGAGCAGTACTTC.